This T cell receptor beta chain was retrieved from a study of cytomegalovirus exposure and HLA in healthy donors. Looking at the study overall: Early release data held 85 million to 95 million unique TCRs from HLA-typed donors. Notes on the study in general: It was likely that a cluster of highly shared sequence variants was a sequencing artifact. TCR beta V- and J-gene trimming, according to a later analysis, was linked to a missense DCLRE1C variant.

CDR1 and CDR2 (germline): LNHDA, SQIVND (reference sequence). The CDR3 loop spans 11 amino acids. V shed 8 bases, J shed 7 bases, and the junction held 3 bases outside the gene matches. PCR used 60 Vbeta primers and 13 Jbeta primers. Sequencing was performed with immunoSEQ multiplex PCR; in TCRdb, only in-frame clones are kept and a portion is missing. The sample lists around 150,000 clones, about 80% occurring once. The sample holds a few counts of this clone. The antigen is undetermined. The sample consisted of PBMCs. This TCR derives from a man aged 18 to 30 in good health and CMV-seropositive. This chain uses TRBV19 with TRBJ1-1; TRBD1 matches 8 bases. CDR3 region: CASQGALEAFF. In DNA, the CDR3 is TGTGCCAGTCAGGGGGCCCTTGAAGCTTTCTTT. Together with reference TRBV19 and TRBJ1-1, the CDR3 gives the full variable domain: DGGITQSPKYLFRKEGQNVTLSCEQNLNHDAMYWYRQDPGQGLRLIYYSQIVNDFQKGDIAEGYSVSREKKESFPLTVTSAQKNPTAFYLCASQGALEAFFGQGTRLTVV.